This T cell receptor beta chain came from a study of blood T cell repertoires in COVID-19 (dated by TCRdb to about 2020). Regarding the research as a whole: Collaborator samples came from the United States, Italy and Spain and covered acute and convalescent phases of COVID-19. The prospective study material was composed of cDNA or gDNA derived from T cells, B-cell-depleted T cells, or PBMCs. Subjects who had been exposed to COVID-19, were actively infected with it, or had recovered from it provided the deeply sampled blood TCRbeta repertoires that made up the dataset. The repertoires were made available in a free public database intended to serve as a resource for research on the immune response to SARS-CoV-2. Samples came from the ongoing ImmuneRACE study (first 160 participants) plus 1,254 subjects from 6 global collaborators. Nearly every sample came with metadata listing a de-identified subject ID, COVID-19 status, age in years and sex. HLA class I and class II types, where available, came from metadata supplied by the sample provider rather than from assay-based typing. Study-wide findings and limitations: How much clinical and demographic metadata was included differed by source and by participant, and the metadata was provided uncurated.

TCRbeta CDR3 regions were amplified from genomic DNA using the immunoSEQ Assay, a bias-controlled multiplex PCR. Regarding the original processing steps: Nucleated cell counts per sample were estimated from amplification of reference gene primers within the assay. To quantify the absolute abundance of each unique TCRbeta CDR3 rearrangement, sequence reads were collapsed and filtered. Productive Simpson clonality was computed per sample as the square root of Simpson's diversity index over productive rearrangements. TCRdb carries this immuneACCESS record with in-frame sequences only. Its versions omit some clonotypes, under half of them owing to an unresolved V gene in the studies checked, with the rest unexplained. Clonal size and the V and J genes are those of that table, whereas D and trimming came from the DNA. A total of about 99,000 clones appear in this sample, approximately 80% of them only once. The biggest ten clones account for 26% of the sample.

The CDR1 and CDR2 encoded by the germline V gene (reference sequence) are LNHNV and YYDKDF. The V end gives up 4 bases and the J end 3 bases, leaving 6 bases in the junction not matched to a gene. The CDR3 runs 15 residues from the cysteine to the phenylalanine. The DNA shown is the 45-base CDR3, in frame from base 1. Collaborating institutions collected whole blood in K2EDTA tubes following their own protocols. Collaborator samples were shipped for TCRbeta analysis as frozen whole blood, isolated PBMCs, or DNA extracted from either sample type. This clone has only one observation. Its recognized antigen is unknown. No base qualities exist here, and no much larger clone lies one base off it.

Sequenced material: peripheral blood. Rearrangement joined TRBV15 to TRBJ1-5; a stretch of 7 junction bases matches TRBD1. This sequence was found in a man aged 55-75 years with acute or convalescent COVID-19. The CDR3 protein sequence reads: CATSISDRDNQPQHF. The nucleotides are TGTGCCACCAGCATTAGCGACAGGGACAATCAGCCCCAGCATTTT.